The present TCR beta chain was sequenced within a study of cytomegalovirus exposure and HLA in healthy donors. This clone was counted between two and nine times. Both 60 Vbeta primers and 13 Jbeta primers went into the PCR. Method: immunoSEQ multiplex PCR; TCRdb's copy keeps in-frame clones and lacks some. Here the sample spans approximately 100,000 clones, 74% being singletons. CDR1 is SGHTA, CDR2 FQGTGA, per germline. The V and J ends lost 2 bases and 5 bases respectively, with 12 bases between them. The CDR3 runs to 15 residues. V gene TRBV7-3 combines with J gene TRBJ2-2, with a possible D match to TRBD1 (6 bases). Specimen: PBMCs. This TCR came from a man aged 50 to 59 in good health and CMV-seropositive. CDR3 loop: CASSLQGLRTGELFF. In nucleotides, the CDR3 is TGTGCCAGCAGCTTACAGGGGTTAAGAACCGGGGAGCTGTTTTTT.